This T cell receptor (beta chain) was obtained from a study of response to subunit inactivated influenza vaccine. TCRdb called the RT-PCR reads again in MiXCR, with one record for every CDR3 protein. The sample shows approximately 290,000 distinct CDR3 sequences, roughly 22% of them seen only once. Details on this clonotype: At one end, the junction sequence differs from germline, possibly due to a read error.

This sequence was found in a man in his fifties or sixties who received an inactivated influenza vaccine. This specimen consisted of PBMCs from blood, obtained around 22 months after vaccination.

CDR3 in amino acids: CAGSHPGGRNDQPQHF. Written as DNA, the CDR3 is TGCGCCGGCAGCCACCCGGGGGGCAGAAACGATCAGCCCCAGCATTTT. V gene TRBV4-1 combines with J gene TRBJ1-5; possible D gene TRBD1, 6 bases. CDR1 and CDR2 from the germline V gene are MGHRA and YSYEKL. The CDR3 has 16 residues.